This TCR beta chain was obtained from a study of cytomegalovirus exposure and HLA in healthy donors. Study details: Caucasian-associated ancestry cluster membership applied to about 77% of over 350 genotyped donors.

The PCR contained 60 Vbeta and 13 Jbeta primers. Repertoires were generated with immunoSEQ multiplex PCR, while TCRdb's copy carries only in-frame clones and drops some. The sample carries approximately 100,000 clones, around 10% recorded once. This clone was counted between two and nine times. The antigen is not known. In nominal health when sampled, donors likely had unrecorded immune exposures nonetheless. Whole-study findings and limits: The study reported that TCR beta sequences accurately predicted HLA-A and HLA-B alleles in most subjects. Reportedly, a later analysis found an Asian-associated ancestry cluster had fewer N-insertions than the roughly 630-donor mean.

Input material: PBMCs. The sequence was collected from a man aged 35-49 years in good health and CMV-seropositive.

CDR3 in DNA: TGCGCCAGCAGCCAAGATCGGGGGGCAAGGCCCCAGCATTTT. Residues: CASSQDRGARPQHF. V gene TRBV4-1 combines with J gene TRBJ1-5; perhaps TRBD1 as D (6 bases). CDR3 length: 14 residues. The V and J ends lost 0 bases and 9 bases respectively, with 12 bases between them. Germline CDR1 and CDR2: MGHRA and YSYEKL.